This T cell receptor beta chain was profiled in a study of T cell changes during pregnancy in multiple sclerosis. Generated by immunoSEQ multiplex PCR, the TCRdb table keeps only in-frame clones and is missing some. The data show approximately 63,000 clones, with 91% seen just once and approximately 2% held by the top ten. The CDR3 runs to 13 residues. Unmatched junction bases numbered 2, after V lost 4 bases and J lost 2 bases. Germline CDR1 SGHRS, CDR2 YFSETQ. The chain uses TRBV5-1 and TRBJ2-7; the match to TRBD2 covers 8 bases. Here the sequenced sample was peripheral blood, taken in the third trimester of pregnancy. This TCR derives from a female donor in good health, enrolled as a control in a pregnancy study. Written as DNA, the CDR3 is TGCGCCAGCAGCGATAGCGGGACCTACGAGCAGTACTTC. It translates to CASSDSGTYEQYF.